The source of this T cell receptor (beta chain) is a study of beta chain features in type 1 diabetes. The CDR3 is made up of 15 amino acids. The germline V gene has CDR1 SEHNR and CDR2 FQNEAQ (reference sequence). V was shortened by 1 base and J by 2 bases, with 11 bases between the two germline ends. The sequenced template was cDNA made from the entire isolated RNA. Sequencing used immunoSEQ multiplex PCR; TCRdb keeps in-frame clones, though not all of them. The table lists around 200,000 clones, roughly an eighth of them singletons, with 0.62% in the top ten. Stem cell-like memory, regulatory, central memory and naive CD4+ cells were sorted via CD45RO/CCR7/CD25/CD127/CD95/CD27.

This chain joins TRBV7-9 and TRBJ2-5; D is ambiguous. Sequencing input: central memory CD4+ T cells from blood. The origin of this receptor is a woman aged 18-29 years in good health. The CDR3 loop is CASSLVPSPQETQYF. The CDR3 bases are TGTGCCAGCAGCTTAGTCCCGAGCCCACAAGAGACCCAGTACTTC.